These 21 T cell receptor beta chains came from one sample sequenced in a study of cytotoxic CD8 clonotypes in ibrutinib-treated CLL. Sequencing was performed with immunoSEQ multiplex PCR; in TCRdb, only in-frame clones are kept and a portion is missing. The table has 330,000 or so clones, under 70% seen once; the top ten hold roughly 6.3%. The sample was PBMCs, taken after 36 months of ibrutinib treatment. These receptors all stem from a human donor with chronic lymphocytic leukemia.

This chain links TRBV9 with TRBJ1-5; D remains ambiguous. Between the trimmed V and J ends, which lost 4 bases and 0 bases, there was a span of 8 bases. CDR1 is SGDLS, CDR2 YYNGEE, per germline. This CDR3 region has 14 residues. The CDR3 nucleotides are TGTGCCAGCAGCCCGGGAGGTAGCAATCAGCCCCAGCATTTT. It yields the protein CASSPGGSNQPQHF. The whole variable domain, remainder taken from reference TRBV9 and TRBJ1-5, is DSGVTQTPKHLITATGQRVTLRCSPRSGDLSVYWYQQSLDQGLQFLIQYYNGEERAKGNILERFSAQQFPDLHSELNLSSLELGDSALYFCASSPGGSNQPQHFGDGTRLSIL.

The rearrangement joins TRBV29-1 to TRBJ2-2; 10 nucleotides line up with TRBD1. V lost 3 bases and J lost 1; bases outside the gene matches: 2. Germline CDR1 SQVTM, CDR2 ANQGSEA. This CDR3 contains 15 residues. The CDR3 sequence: CSVEGQGLNTGELFF. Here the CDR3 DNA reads TGCAGCGTTGAGGGACAGGGGTTGAACACCGGGGAGCTGTTTTTT.

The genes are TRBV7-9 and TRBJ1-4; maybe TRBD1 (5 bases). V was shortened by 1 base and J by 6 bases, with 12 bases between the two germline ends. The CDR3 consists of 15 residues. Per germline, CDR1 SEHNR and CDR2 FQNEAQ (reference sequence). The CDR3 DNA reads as TGTGCCAGCAGCTTAGGGGGCCAAAGGCATGAAAAACTGTTTTTT. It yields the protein CASSLGGQRHEKLFF.

The DNA of the CDR3 is TGTGCCATCAGTGAGCCAGCGACAGGGAGTGCTTCCGGCTACACCTTC. Translated: CAISEPATGSASGYTF. The rearrangement uses TRBV10-3 and TRBJ1-2; 7 bases are a match to TRBD1. Germline assignment: CDR1 ENHRY and CDR2 SYGVKD. CDR3 length: 16 residues. The V segment lost 2 bases and the J segment 8 bases; nucleotides outside the gene matches: 14.

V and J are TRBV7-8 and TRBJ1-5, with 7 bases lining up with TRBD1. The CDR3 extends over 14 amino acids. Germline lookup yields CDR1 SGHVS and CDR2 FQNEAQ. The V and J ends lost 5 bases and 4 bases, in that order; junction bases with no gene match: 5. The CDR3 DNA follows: TGTGCCAGCAGCGGCCGGGACAGTAATCAGCCCCAGCATTTT. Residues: CASSGRDSNQPQHF.

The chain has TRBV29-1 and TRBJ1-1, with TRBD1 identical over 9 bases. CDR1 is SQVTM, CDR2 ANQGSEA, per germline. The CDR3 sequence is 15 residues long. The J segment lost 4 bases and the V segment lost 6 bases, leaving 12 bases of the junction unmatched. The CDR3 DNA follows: TGCAGCGTCGAGCTAACCGGGACAGGGATCACTGAAGCTTTCTTT. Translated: CSVELTGTGITEAFF.

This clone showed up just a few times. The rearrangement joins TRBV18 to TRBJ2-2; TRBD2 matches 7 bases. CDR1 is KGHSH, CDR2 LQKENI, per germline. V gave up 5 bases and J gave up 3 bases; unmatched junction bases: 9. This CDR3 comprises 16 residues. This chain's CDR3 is CASSSAQAGDTGELFF. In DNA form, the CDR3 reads TGTGCCAGCTCATCGGCCCAGGCGGGGGACACCGGGGAGCTGTTTTTT.

As DNA, the CDR3 is TGTGCCAGCAGTTGGCGACTAGCGGGAGCAGATACGCAGTATTTT. It is translated as CASSWRLAGADTQYF. The J gene is TRBJ2-3, the V gene TRBV27, with 12 bases fitting TRBD2. Germline V gene sequence: CDR1 MNHEY, CDR2 SMNVEV (reference sequence). This CDR3 is 15 amino acids long. Trimming took 4 bases from V and 4 from J; bases not matched to a gene: 3.

CDR3 loop: CASSLGVVTYEQYF. In DNA form, the CDR3 reads TGTGCCAGCAGCTTAGGTGTAGTTACCTACGAGCAGTACTTC. The chain uses TRBV7-9 and TRBJ2-7; D is unclear. V was pared by 1 base and J by 2 bases, with 9 bases between. CDR3 length: 14 residues. CDR1 SEHNR and CDR2 FQNEAQ come from the germline V gene (reference sequence).

CDR3 sequence reads: CASSLDAGAGNTIYF. The CDR3 bases are TGTGCCAGCAGCTTAGACGCAGGGGCTGGAAACACCATATATTTT. The rearrangement links TRBV7-2 to TRBJ1-3, with TRBD1 as a possible D gene (6 bases). This CDR3 region has 15 residues. Trimming left V 1 base short and J 2 bases short, with 9 bases between. CDR1 SGHTA and CDR2 FQGNSA come from the germline V gene.

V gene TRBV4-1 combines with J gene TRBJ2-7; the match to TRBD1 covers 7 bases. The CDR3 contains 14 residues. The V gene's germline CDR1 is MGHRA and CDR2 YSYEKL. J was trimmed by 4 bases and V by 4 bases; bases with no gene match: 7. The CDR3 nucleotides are TGCGCCAGCAGCCTCCGGACAGGCAGATACGAGCAGTACTTC. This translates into CASSLRTGRYEQYF.

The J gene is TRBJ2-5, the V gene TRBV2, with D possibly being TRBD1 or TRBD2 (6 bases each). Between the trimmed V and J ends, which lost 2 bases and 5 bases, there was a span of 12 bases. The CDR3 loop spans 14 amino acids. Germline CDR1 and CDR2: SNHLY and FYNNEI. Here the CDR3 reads CASSENRAGETQYF. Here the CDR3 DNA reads TGTGCCAGCAGTGAAAACAGGGCGGGGGAGACCCAGTACTTC. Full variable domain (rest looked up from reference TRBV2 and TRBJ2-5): EPEVTQTPSHQVTQMGQEVILRCVPISNHLYFYWYRQILGQKVEFLVSFYNNEISEKSEIFDDQFSVERPDGSNFTLKIRSTKLEDSAMYFCASSENRAGETQYFGPGTRLLVL.

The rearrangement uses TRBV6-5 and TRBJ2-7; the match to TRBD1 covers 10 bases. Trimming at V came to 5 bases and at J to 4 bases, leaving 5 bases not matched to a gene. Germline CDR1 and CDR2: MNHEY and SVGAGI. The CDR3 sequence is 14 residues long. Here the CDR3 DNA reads TGTGCCAGCAGTCCAGACAGGGGGCGGTACGAGCAGTACTTC. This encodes CASSPDRGRYEQYF.

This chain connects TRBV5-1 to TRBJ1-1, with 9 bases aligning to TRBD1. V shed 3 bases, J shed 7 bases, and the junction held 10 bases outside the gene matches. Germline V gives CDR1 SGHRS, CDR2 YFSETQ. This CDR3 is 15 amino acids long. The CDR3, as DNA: TGCGCCAGCAGCTGGGGTGGGGGACAGGGTATTGAAGCTTTCTTT. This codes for CASSWGGGQGIEAFF.

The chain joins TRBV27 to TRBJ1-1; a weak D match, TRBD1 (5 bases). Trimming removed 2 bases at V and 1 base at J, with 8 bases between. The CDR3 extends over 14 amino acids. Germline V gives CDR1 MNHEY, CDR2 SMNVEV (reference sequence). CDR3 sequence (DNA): TGTGCCAGCAGTTTAGGGGGACCGAACACTGAAGCTTTCTTT. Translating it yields CASSLGGPNTEAFF.

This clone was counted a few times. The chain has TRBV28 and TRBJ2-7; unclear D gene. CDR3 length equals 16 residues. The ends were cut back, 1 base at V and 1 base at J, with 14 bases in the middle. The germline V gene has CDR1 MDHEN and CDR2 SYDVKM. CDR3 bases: TGTGCCAGCAGTTTATCACGGAGCCTGGGGTCCTACGAGCAGTACTTC. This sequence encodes CASSLSRSLGSYEQYF. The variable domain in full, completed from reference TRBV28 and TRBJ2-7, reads DVKVTQSSRYLVKRTGEKVFLECVQDMDHENMFWYRQDPGLGLRLIYFSYDVKMKEKGDIPEGYSVSREKKERFSLILESASTNQTSMYLCASSLSRSLGSYEQYFGPGTRLTVT.

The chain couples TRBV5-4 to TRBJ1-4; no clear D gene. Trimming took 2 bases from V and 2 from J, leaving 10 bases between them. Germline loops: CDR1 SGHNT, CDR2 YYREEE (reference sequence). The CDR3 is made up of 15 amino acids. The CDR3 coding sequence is TGTGCCAGCAGCTTCGGGGAGGTGACTAATGAAAAACTGTTTTTT. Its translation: CASSFGEVTNEKLFF.

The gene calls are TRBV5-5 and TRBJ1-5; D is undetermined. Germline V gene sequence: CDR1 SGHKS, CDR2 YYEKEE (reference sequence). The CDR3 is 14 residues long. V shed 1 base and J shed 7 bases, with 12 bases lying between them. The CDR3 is CASSLRGGEQPQHF. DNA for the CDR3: TGTGCCAGCAGCTTGAGAGGTGGAGAACAGCCCCAGCATTTT.

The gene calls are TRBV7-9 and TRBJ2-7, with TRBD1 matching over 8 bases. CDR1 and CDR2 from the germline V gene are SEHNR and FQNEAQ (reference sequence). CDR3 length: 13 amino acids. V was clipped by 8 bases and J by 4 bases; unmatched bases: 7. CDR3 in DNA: TGTGCCAGCGGACAGGGAGCTGTTTACGAGCAGTACTTC. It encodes CASGQGAVYEQYF.

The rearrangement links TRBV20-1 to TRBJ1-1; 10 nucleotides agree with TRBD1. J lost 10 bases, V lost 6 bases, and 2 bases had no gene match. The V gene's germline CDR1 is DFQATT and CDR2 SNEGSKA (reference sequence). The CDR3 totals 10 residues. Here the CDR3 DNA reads TGCAGTGCCTGGGACAGGGGAGCTTTCTTT. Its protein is CSAWDRGAFF.

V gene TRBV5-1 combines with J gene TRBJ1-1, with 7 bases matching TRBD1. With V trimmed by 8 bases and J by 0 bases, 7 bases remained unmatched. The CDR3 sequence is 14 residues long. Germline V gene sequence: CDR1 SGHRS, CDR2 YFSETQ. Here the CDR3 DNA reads TGCGCCAGTAGGACAGGAAACATGAACACTGAAGCTTTCTTT. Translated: CASRTGNMNTEAFF.